This T cell receptor (beta chain) emerged from a study of PD-L1 blockade in urothelial cancer. Germline loops: CDR1 SGHTA, CDR2 FQGNSA. There are 15 residues in the CDR3. Trimming stripped 4 bases from V and 4 bases from J, with 14 bases between. Clones were sequenced by immunoSEQ multiplex PCR, and TCRdb holds only the in-frame ones, with some missing. This table holds 45,000 to 60,000 clones, around nine tenths found once. Time point given: peripheral blood 6 weeks after treatment start. This clone was observed a single time. This chain uses TRBV7-2 with TRBJ1-3; D is unresolved. The sequencing here drew on PBMCs, taken around atezolizumab (anti-PD-L1) treatment. This TCR came from a man between 60 and 70 years old with urothelial cancer. In nucleotides, the CDR3 is TGTGCCAGCAGCTCTTACTGGAGCAGCGGAAACACCATATATTTT. Protein sequence: CASSSYWSSGNTIYF.